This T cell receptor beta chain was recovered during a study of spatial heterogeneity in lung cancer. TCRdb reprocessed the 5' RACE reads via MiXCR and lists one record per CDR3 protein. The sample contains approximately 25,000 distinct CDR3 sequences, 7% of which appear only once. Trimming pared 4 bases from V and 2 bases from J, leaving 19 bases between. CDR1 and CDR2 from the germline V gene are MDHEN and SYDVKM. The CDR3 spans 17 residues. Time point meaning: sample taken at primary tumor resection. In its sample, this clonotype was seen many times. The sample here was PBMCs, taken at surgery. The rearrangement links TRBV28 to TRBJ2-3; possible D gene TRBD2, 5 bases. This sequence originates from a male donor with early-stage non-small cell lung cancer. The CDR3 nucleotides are TGTGCCAGCAGTTCCCCCTTCGGGCTGAGGGACACAGATACGCAGTATTTT. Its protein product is CASSSPFGLRDTDTQYF.